The rows below give T cell receptor beta chains drawn from one sample of a study of blood T cell repertoires in COVID-19. TCRdb keeps only in-frame clones here, not all; method: immunoSEQ multiplex PCR. The sample includes some 150,000 clones, 84% seen only once; the top ten take roughly 2.3%. Input material: peripheral blood. Every receptor here comes from a man in his 70s with acute or convalescent COVID-19. The CDR3 runs from the conserved cysteine through the conserved F or W. Each record gives: V gene, J gene, D gene, clone size, CDR3 protein, CDR3 DNA. D genes are given only for firm matches. The size field is filled for only some rows; it gives once, few, many or a size class.

TRBV19	TRBJ1-4	NA	NA	CASSIAATNEKLFF	TGTGCCAGTAGTATAGCCGCAACTAATGAAAAACTGTTTTTT
TRBV19	TRBJ2-3	TRBD2	NA	CASSPAGAGGADTQYF	TGTGCCAGTAGTCCTGCGGGAGCGGGGGGGGCAGATACGCAGTATTTT
TRBV18	TRBJ2-5	NA	NA	CASSPDNRGTQYF	TGTGCCAGCTCACCAGACAACCGTGGGACCCAGTACTTC
TRBV29-1	TRBJ2-5	NA	NA	CSVRQGQETQYF	TGCAGCGTTCGCCAGGGACAAGAGACCCAGTACTTC
TRBV11-2	TRBJ2-1	NA	NA	CASTVQTEQFF	TGTGCCAGCACCGTCCAGACAGAGCAGTTCTTC
TRBV11-3	TRBJ2-3	TRBD1	once	CASSPNGQGAGDTQYF	TGTGCCAGCAGCCCTAACGGACAGGGGGCTGGTGATACGCAGTATTTT
TRBV28	TRBJ1-1	TRBD1	once	CASSPGQAPMNTEAFF	TGTGCCAGCAGCCCCGGACAGGCGCCAATGAACACTGAAGCTTTCTTT
TRBV28	TRBJ1-5	NA	NA	CASSLSQNQPQHF	TGTGCCAGCAGTTTGTCCCAGAATCAGCCCCAGCATTTT
TRBV6-1	TRBJ1-1	NA	NA	CASSEGAGVDTEAFF	TGTGCCAGCAGTGAAGGTGCGGGAGTAGACACTGAAGCTTTCTTT
TRBV28	TRBJ2-4	TRBD1	NA	CASRGQVAKNIQYF	TGTGCCAGCAGGGGACAGGTAGCCAAAAACATTCAGTACTTC
TRBV15	TRBJ1-4	NA	NA	CATSRDAGGRNEKLFF	TGTGCCACCAGCAGAGATGCGGGGGGCCGGAATGAAAAACTGTTTTTT
TRBV19	TRBJ2-7	NA	NA	CASSIRESSGDYEQYF	TGTGCCAGTAGTATCCGGGAGAGTAGCGGTGACTACGAGCAGTACTTC
TRBV5-1	TRBJ2-7	TRBD2	few	CASSLSTAGGTYEQYF	TGCGCCAGCAGCTTAAGTACAGCGGGGGGAACCTACGAGCAGTACTTC
TRBV6-5	TRBJ1-4	TRBD1	NA	CASGDSPEKLFF	TGTGCCAGCGGGGACAGCCCTGAAAAACTGTTTTTT
TRBV4-1	TRBJ1-6	NA	few	CASSQAQGIPLHF	TGCGCCAGCAGCCAAGCACAGGGCATACCCCTCCACTTT
TRBV9	TRBJ1-3	NA	NA	CASSVLGNGNTIYF	TGTGCCAGCAGCGTACTCGGGAATGGAAACACCATATATTTT